This entry lists 21 T cell receptor beta chains sequenced from one sample in a study of T cell responses to AZD1222 COVID-19 vaccine. The repertoire was sequenced with immunoSEQ multiplex PCR; TCRdb's copy has only in-frame clones and lacks some. This sample has 85,000 to 120,000 clones, with 75% to 90% found just once. The specimen comprised peripheral blood, sampled on day 0 of AZD1222 vaccination. The receptor set was obtained from an adult in good health.

The chain links TRBV24-1 to TRBJ2-5, with a tentative D call TRBD2 (7 bases). The germline gives CDR1 KGHDR, CDR2 SFDVKD. The ends were cut back, 4 bases at V and 5 bases at J, with 19 bases in the middle. There are 16 residues in the CDR3. The CDR3 here is CATSDRRGGGMETQYF. DNA of the CDR3: TGTGCCACCAGTGACCGCCGGGGAGGGGGTATGGAGACCCAGTACTTC.

The chain uses TRBV5-1 and TRBJ2-3; no reliable D call. The germline V gene encodes CDR1 SGHRS and CDR2 YFSETQ. With 4 bases removed from V and 4 bases from J, the gap between germline ends came to 13 bases. The CDR3 is 14 residues long. In DNA, the CDR3 is TGCGCCAGCAGCCCCTCCCCAGGCGCAGATACGCAGTATTTT. Translation gives CASSPSPGADTQYF.

The chain uses TRBV27 and TRBJ2-5, with unresolved D. V was clipped by 0 bases and J by 1 base, with 9 bases between them. Germline V gene data show CDR1 as MNHEY and CDR2 as SMNVEV (reference sequence). This CDR3 contains 15 residues. As DNA, the CDR3 is TGTGCCAGCAGTTTATCAGGGATTCCCCAAGAGACCCAGTACTTC. Residues: CASSLSGIPQETQYF.

The V call is TRBV3-1 (or the pseudogene TRBV3-2), the J call TRBJ1-4; D perhaps matches TRBD1 (5 bases). Trimming removed 2 bases from V and 9 bases from J, with 19 bases in between. The length of the CDR3 is 16 residues. Germline V gene sequence: CDR1 LGHDT, CDR2 YNNKEL (reference sequence). The DNA for the CDR3 is TGTGCCAGCAGCCAATCCCCGGGGCTGACACGCCAAAAACTGTTTTTT. Its translation is CASSQSPGLTRQKLFF.

The CDR3 loop is CASSIEGIVAFF. CDR3 in DNA: TGTGCCAGTAGTATAGAGGGGATTGTAGCTTTCTTT. The V gene is TRBV19, the J gene TRBJ1-1; no definite D call. There are 12 residues in the CDR3. CDR1 is LNHDA, CDR2 SQIVND, per germline (reference sequence). V was cut by 0 bases and J by 10 bases, with 9 bases left in between.

This sequence joins TRBV19 and TRBJ1-4; unclear D gene. The V end lost 7 bases, the J end lost 0 bases, and 9 bases lay between the germline ends. CDR3 length: 14 amino acids. The germline CDR1 and CDR2 sequences are LNHDA and SQIVND (reference sequence). CDR3 amino acids: CASKGRATNEKLFF. The CDR3 DNA follows: TGTGCCAGTAAAGGAAGGGCAACTAATGAAAAACTGTTTTTT.

There are a few counts of this clone. The J gene is TRBJ2-4, the V gene TRBV19; D might be TRBD2 (5 bases). The CDR3 runs 13 residues. Trimming left V 3 bases short and J 6 bases short, with 9 bases between. In germline, CDR1 is LNHDA, CDR2 SQIVND (reference sequence). This CDR3 is CASSIRDGNIQYF. DNA of the CDR3: TGTGCCAGTAGTATCCGGGATGGAAACATTCAGTACTTC.

This rearrangement joins TRBV2 to TRBJ2-7; D tentatively reads TRBD1 or TRBD2 (5 bases each). Trimming removed 7 bases at V and 7 bases at J, with 14 bases between. The V gene's germline CDR1 is SNHLY and CDR2 FYNNEI. The CDR3 length is 12 residues. CDR3 coding DNA: TGTGCCAGCAATCGGGAAAGGGGAGAGCAGTACTTC. Its translation: CASNRERGEQYF.

V is TRBV28 and J is TRBJ2-3; D may be TRBD1 or TRBD2 (5 bases each). Per the germline V gene, CDR1 is MDHEN and CDR2 is SYDVKM. CDR3 length: 16 residues. Trimming cost V 5 bases and J 1 base, with 16 bases left between them. The CDR3 region has the DNA TGTGCCAGCAGTGACAGCGAGGGGTCCGGCACAGATACGCAGTATTTT. Residues: CASSDSEGSGTDTQYF.

This clone has a single count. V usage is TRBV5-6 and J usage is TRBJ2-1, with D perhaps matching TRBD2 (6 bases). There are 15 residues in the CDR3. Germline CDR1 is SGHDT and CDR2 is YYEEEE. Trimming took 4 bases from V and 9 from J, leaving 20 bases between them. CDR3: CASSQQVGVGSEQFF. The CDR3 nucleotides are TGTGCCAGCAGCCAGCAGGTTGGAGTCGGGAGTGAGCAGTTCTTC. Complete variable domain (other parts from reference TRBV5-6 and TRBJ2-1): DAGVTQSPTHLIKTRGQQVTLRCSPKSGHDTVSWYQQALGQGPQFIFQYYEEEERQRGNFPDRFSGHQFPNYSSELNVNALLLGDSALYLCASSQQVGVGSEQFFGPGTRLTVL.

Note on this clone: The junction departs from the called germline gene at one end, perhaps through a read error. This chain joins TRBV5-6 and TRBJ1-2; unclear D gene. The CDR3 has 15 residues. Germline V lookup: CDR1 SGHDT, CDR2 YYEEEE. The CDR3 is CANSLPGRSVYGYTF. The CDR3 DNA sequence: TGTGCCAACAGCTTGCCCGGGAGGAGCGTCTATGGCTACACCTTC.

The CDR3 region is CASSSPRGATEAFF. CDR3 nucleotides: TGTGCCAGCAGTTCCCCGCGGGGGGCCACTGAAGCTTTCTTT. The chain is built from TRBV28 and TRBJ1-1; possibly TRBD1 for D (6 bases). This CDR3 region has 14 residues. Trimming left V 4 bases short and J 4 bases short, with 13 bases between. The germline gives CDR1 MDHEN, CDR2 SYDVKM.

The rearrangement joins TRBV7-6 to TRBJ2-1; 13 bases are shared with TRBD2. Germline V lookup: CDR1 SGHVS, CDR2 FNYEAQ. Trimming at V came to 3 bases and at J to 9 bases, leaving 5 bases not matched to a gene. The CDR3 has 15 residues. The CDR3 spells CASSFVTSGRSEQFF. The CDR3 DNA is TGTGCCAGCAGCTTTGTGACTAGCGGGAGGAGTGAGCAGTTCTTC.

The chain is built from TRBV7-3 and TRBJ1-1; D uncertain. The CDR3 totals 12 residues. Germline loops: CDR1 SGHTA, CDR2 FQGTGA. V was cut by 3 bases and J by 4 bases, with 6 bases left in between. This CDR3 reads CASSFQGTEAFF. Here the CDR3 DNA reads TGTGCCAGCAGCTTCCAAGGCACTGAAGCTTTCTTT.

This clone came up once. The V and J genes are TRBV7-9 and TRBJ2-1; D might be TRBD2 (6 bases). In germline, CDR1 is SEHNR, CDR2 FQNEAQ (reference sequence). The CDR3 sequence is 15 residues long. Trimming took 4 bases from V and 3 from J, leaving 13 bases between them. The CDR3 coding sequence is TGTGCCAGCAGCTCTAGGGCGGGACTCTACAATGAGCAGTTCTTC. Encoded protein: CASSSRAGLYNEQFF.

The rearrangement joins TRBV2 to TRBJ1-4, with 8 bases fitting TRBD1. CDR1 is SNHLY and CDR2 is FYNNEI in the germline V gene. The CDR3 totals 14 residues. The trim removed 4 bases at V and 6 bases at J, leaving 4 bases unmatched. For the CDR3, the DNA is TGTGCCAGCAGTGCTAACAGGGGGGATGAAAAACTGTTTTTT. Its translation is CASSANRGDEKLFF.

The V and J genes are TRBV13 and TRBJ2-3; 8 bases fit TRBD2. This CDR3 contains 16 residues. V was clipped by 1 base and J by 3 bases; unmatched bases: 6. Per germline, CDR1 PRHDT and CDR2 FYEKMQ (reference sequence). The CDR3 coding sequence is TGTGCCAGCAGCTTAGACGGACTAGCTCGGACAGATACGCAGTATTTT. This gives the protein CASSLDGLARTDTQYF.

The chain uses TRBV10-3 and TRBJ2-3, with 7 bases identical to TRBD2. The CDR3 totals 16 residues. After removal of 5 bases from V and 1 base from J, the junction contained 9 bases not matched to a gene. Germline CDR1 and CDR2: ENHRY and SYGVKD. The CDR3 protein is CAISSLAEEGTDTQYF. The DNA of the CDR3 is TGTGCCATCAGTTCTCTAGCGGAGGAGGGCACAGATACGCAGTATTTT.

This chain joins TRBV3-1 (or the pseudogene TRBV3-2) and TRBJ1-1; D perhaps matches TRBD1 (5 bases). Germline V gene sequence: CDR1 LGHDT, CDR2 YNNKEL (reference sequence). V lost 7 bases, J lost 5 bases, and 14 bases lay in between. The CDR3 contains 13 residues. CDR3 residues: CASTPAPGTEAFF. The CDR3 region has the DNA TGTGCCAGCACCCCGGCCCCAGGGACTGAAGCTTTCTTT.

J is TRBJ1-5 and V is TRBV7-9, with TRBD1 matching 9 bases. J lost 4 bases, V lost 5 bases, and 3 bases had no gene match. Germline CDR1 SEHNR, CDR2 FQNEAQ (reference sequence). The CDR3 runs 14 residues. In DNA form, the CDR3 reads TGTGCCAGCAGCCAAGACAGGGGGAATCAGCCCCAGCATTTT. As protein: CASSQDRGNQPQHF.

The count of this clone is one. The J gene is TRBJ2-6, the V gene TRBV4-2, with D perhaps matching TRBD1 (6 bases). Germline assignment: CDR1 LGHNA and CDR2 YNFKEQ. The V and J ends lost 0 bases and 1 base respectively, with 7 bases between them. The CDR3 sequence is 16 residues long. The CDR3 DNA follows: TGTGCCAGCAGCCAAGATACAGGGTCTGGGGCCAACGTCCTGACTTTC. It specifies CASSQDTGSGANVLTF.